Below are 6 T cell receptor beta chains sequenced from a single sample in a study of OX40 agonist ivuxolimab in advanced cancers. Sequencing used immunoSEQ multiplex PCR; TCRdb keeps in-frame clones, though not all of them. The table has 70,000 or so clones, around 87% seen once. This sample comprised CD4+ or CD8+ T cells sorted from blood, obtained in a trial of the OX40 agonist ivuxolimab. The receptors shown here come from an adult with an advanced solid tumor such as melanoma, head and neck, liver or kidney cancer.

The chain has TRBV5-8 and TRBJ1-2; D unclear. Germline V gives CDR1 SGHTS, CDR2 YDEGEE. The ends were cut back, 2 bases at V and 0 bases at J, with 14 bases in the middle. This CDR3 region has 16 residues. The CDR3 sequence: CASSFGRYQANYGYTF. CDR3 nucleotides: TGTGCCAGCAGCTTTGGACGGTACCAAGCTAACTATGGCTACACCTTC. The full variable domain, completed using reference TRBV5-8 and TRBJ1-2, is EAGVTQSPTHLIKTRGQQATLRCSPISGHTSVYWYQQALGLGLQFLLWYDEGEERNRGNFPPRFSGRQFPNYSSELNVNALELEDSALYLCASSFGRYQANYGYTFGSGTRLTVV.

J is TRBJ2-1 and V is TRBV29-1; tentative D call: TRBD1 (7 bases). The CDR3 is 14 residues long. Germline V gives CDR1 SQVTM, CDR2 ANQGSEA. Trimming removed 5 bases from V and 4 bases from J, with 15 bases in between. Here the CDR3 reads CSVSRGARYNEQFF. The CDR3 region has the DNA TGCAGCGTTTCCAGGGGGGCCCGATACAATGAGCAGTTCTTC.

This rearrangement joins TRBV27 to TRBJ2-5; tentative D call: TRBD1 (6 bases). CDR3 length equals 13 residues. CDR1 MNHEY and CDR2 SMNVEV come from the germline V gene (reference sequence). Trimming pared 4 bases from V and 1 base from J, leaving 7 bases between. The CDR3 spells CASSYRVQETQYF. The CDR3 DNA reads TGTGCCAGCAGTTACAGGGTCCAAGAGACCCAGTACTTC.

The chain carries TRBV18 and TRBJ2-4; 8 bases match TRBD2. Germline V CDR1 and CDR2: KGHSH, LQKENI. The CDR3 contains 16 residues. V lost 6 bases to trimming and J lost 0 bases; unmatched junction nucleotides: 7. As DNA, the CDR3 is TGTGCCAGCTCGCGGGAGGTAGCGGGAGCCAAAAACATTCAGTACTTC. Translating gives CASSREVAGAKNIQYF. Looking up the rest from reference TRBV18 and TRBJ2-4 gives the full variable domain: NAGVMQNPRHLVRRRGQEARLRCSPMKGHSHVYWYRQLPEEGLKFMVYLQKENIIDESGMPKERFSAEFPKEGPSILRIQQVVRGDSAAYFCASSREVAGAKNIQYFGAGTRLSVL.

The chain joins TRBV4-1 to TRBJ1-5, with TRBD1 as a possible D gene (6 bases). CDR1 and CDR2 (germline): MGHRA, YSYEKL. The length of the CDR3 is 16 residues. V lost 0 bases and J 7 bases, leaving 16 bases between the germline ends. The CDR3 DNA sequence: TGCGCCAGCAGCCAAGATCGTGGGACATTAGGACAGCCCCAGCATTTT. This encodes CASSQDRGTLGQPQHF.

This clone was counted a single time. This chain uses TRBV18 with TRBJ2-5, with D possibly matching TRBD1 (5 bases). CDR3 length equals 13 residues. V was pared by 2 bases and J by 1 base, with 5 bases between. Germline-derived CDR1 and CDR2 are KGHSH and LQKENI. The CDR3 loop is CASSPGAQETQYF. The CDR3 DNA is TGTGCCAGCTCACCAGGGGCCCAAGAGACCCAGTACTTC. The full variable domain, completed using reference TRBV18 and TRBJ2-5, is NAGVMQNPRHLVRRRGQEARLRCSPMKGHSHVYWYRQLPEEGLKFMVYLQKENIIDESGMPKERFSAEFPKEGPSILRIQQVVRGDSAAYFCASSPGAQETQYFGPGTRLLVL.